The present T cell receptor (beta chain) was sequenced within a study of T-cell memory formation after mild COVID-19. The wider study: TCR clusters were mostly confined to one donor each. Findings of the study overall: Researchers could not confirm that second-wave clones peaking on day 37 targeted SARS-CoV-2. Contracting CD8+ clones were enriched in EMRA, CD4+ mainly in CM and EM.

The CDR3 is 15 amino acids. Losses at the gene ends were 1 base for V and 1 base for J; bases not matched to a gene: 1. Worth noting for this clonotype: The antigen is not known.

TCRdb called the 5' RACE reads again in MiXCR, with one record for every CDR3 protein. The sample holds hundreds of thousands of distinct CDR3 sequences, about 23% seen once. The sequence was collected from an adult woman who had mild COVID-19 (a few samples of this study predate the infection). Cell type and time point are not known. The chain has TRBV12-3 or TRBV12-4 and TRBJ2-5, with 9 positions matching TRBD2. Sequenced sample: PBMCs or a T cell subset sorted from them (not recorded which). The CDR3 DNA reads TGTGCCAGCAGTTTAGTGGGACTAGCCCAAGAGACCCAGTACTTC. It yields the protein CASSLVGLAQETQYF.